This T cell receptor (beta chain) was sequenced during a study of beta chain features in type 1 diabetes. General study points: PCR might favor shorter templates, equally in patients and controls. TCRB repertoires of naive, central memory and Treg cells appeared more similar among patients than among healthy donors.

Isolated RNA was reverse transcribed in full, so expressed TCRB transcripts were sequenced. Naive, central memory and regulatory T cell samples averaged about 3.57 million immunoSEQ reads each. Profiled with immunoSEQ multiplex PCR; TCRdb holds only in-frame clones, not every one. The sample holds about 350,000 clones, roughly a fifth seen once. This clone was counted a few times. Its antigen is not identified. Per the germline V gene, CDR1 is GTSNPN and CDR2 is SVGIG (reference sequence). The ends lost 5 bases at V and 5 bases at J; junction bases unmatched: 6. This CDR3 has 13 amino acids. This sequence originates from a woman aged 18 to 35 in good health. The sequenced material came from naive CD4+ T cells from blood. The chain couples TRBV30 to TRBJ2-5; 9 bases align to TRBD1. CDR3 sequence: CAWGTGQWETQYF. In nucleotides, the CDR3 is TGTGCCTGGGGGACAGGGCAATGGGAGACCCAGTACTTC. Combining the CDR3 with reference TRBV30 and TRBJ2-5 gives the whole variable domain SQTIHQWPATLVQPVGSPLSLECTVEGTSNPNLYWYRQAAGRGLQLLFYSVGIGQISSEVPQNLSASRPQDRQFILSSKKLLLSDSGFYLCAWGTGQWETQYFGPGTRLLVL.